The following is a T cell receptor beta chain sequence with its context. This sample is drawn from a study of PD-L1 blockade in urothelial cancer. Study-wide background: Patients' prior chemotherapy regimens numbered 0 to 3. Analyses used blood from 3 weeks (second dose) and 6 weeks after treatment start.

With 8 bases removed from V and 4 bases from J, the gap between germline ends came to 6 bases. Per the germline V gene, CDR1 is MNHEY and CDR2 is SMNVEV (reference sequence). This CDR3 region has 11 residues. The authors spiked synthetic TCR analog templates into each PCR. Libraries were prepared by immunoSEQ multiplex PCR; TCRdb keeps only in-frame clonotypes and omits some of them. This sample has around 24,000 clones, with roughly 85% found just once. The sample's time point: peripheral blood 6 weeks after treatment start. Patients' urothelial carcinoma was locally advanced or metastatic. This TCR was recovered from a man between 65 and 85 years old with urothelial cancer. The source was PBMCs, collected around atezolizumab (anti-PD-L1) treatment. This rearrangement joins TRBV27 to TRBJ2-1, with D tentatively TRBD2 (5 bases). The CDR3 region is CASAGYNEQFF. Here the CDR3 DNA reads TGTGCCAGCGCGGGTTACAATGAGCAGTTCTTC.